This T cell receptor beta chain was profiled in a study of blood T cell repertoires in COVID-19. Clones were read by immunoSEQ multiplex PCR, and TCRdb kept only the in-frame ones, dropping some. The data show 150,000 or so clones, 65% to 85% seen once. Input material: peripheral blood. The sequence came from a man between 60 and 75 years old with active or convalescent COVID-19.

The DNA of the CDR3 is TGTGCCATCAGTTTCCAGGGGCAAAACACCGGGGAGCTGTTTTTT. It specifies CAISFQGQNTGELFF. The V call is TRBV10-3, the J call TRBJ2-2; D possibly corresponds to TRBD1 (6 bases). This CDR3 has 15 residues. V was trimmed by 5 bases and J by 2 bases, leaving 12 bases between them. From germline, CDR1 is ENHRY and CDR2 SYGVKD.